The entry below gives a single T cell receptor beta chain sequence along with its context. Other DNA sequences within the sample encode an identical CDR3. This record belongs to a study of control samples from healthy donors and cancer patients. Repertoires were generated with immunoSEQ multiplex PCR, while TCRdb's copy carries only in-frame clones and drops some. This listing includes about 190,000 clones. The sequence was collected from a woman aged 25 to 45 in good health. Sequencing was performed on blood.

The CDR3, as DNA: TGTGCCAGCAGCGTAGCCACAGATACGCAGTATTTT. This sequence encodes CASSVATDTQYF. This rearrangement joins TRBV9 to TRBJ2-3; D unclear. The CDR3 length is 12 residues. Trimming took 0 bases from V and 2 from J, leaving 1 base between them. CDR1 SGDLS and CDR2 YYNGEE come from the germline V gene.